This TCR beta chain comes out of a study of long-term antiretroviral therapy in people with HIV. Germline V CDR1 and CDR2: SGDLS, YYNGEE. The V segment lost 0 bases and the J segment 3 bases; nucleotides outside the gene matches: 12. The CDR3 has 17 amino acids. Sequencing relied on immunoSEQ assay v3.0, run at survey level. Generated by immunoSEQ multiplex PCR, the TCRdb table keeps only in-frame clones and is missing some. This sample carries 30,000 to 40,000 clones, nearly 90% of them seen once, and the ten largest clones take 10% to 15%. This clone is a singleton in its sample. The clonotype originates from a man aged 18 to 35 with HIV. The chain recombines TRBV9 with TRBJ2-7; 7 bases are shared with TRBD2. The specimen was unsorted PBMCs, collected 1.1 years after starting antiretroviral therapy. The CDR3 spells CASSVEPTGGWGYEQYF. CDR3 nucleotide sequence: TGTGCCAGCAGCGTAGAGCCTACCGGGGGGTGGGGCTACGAGCAGTACTTC.